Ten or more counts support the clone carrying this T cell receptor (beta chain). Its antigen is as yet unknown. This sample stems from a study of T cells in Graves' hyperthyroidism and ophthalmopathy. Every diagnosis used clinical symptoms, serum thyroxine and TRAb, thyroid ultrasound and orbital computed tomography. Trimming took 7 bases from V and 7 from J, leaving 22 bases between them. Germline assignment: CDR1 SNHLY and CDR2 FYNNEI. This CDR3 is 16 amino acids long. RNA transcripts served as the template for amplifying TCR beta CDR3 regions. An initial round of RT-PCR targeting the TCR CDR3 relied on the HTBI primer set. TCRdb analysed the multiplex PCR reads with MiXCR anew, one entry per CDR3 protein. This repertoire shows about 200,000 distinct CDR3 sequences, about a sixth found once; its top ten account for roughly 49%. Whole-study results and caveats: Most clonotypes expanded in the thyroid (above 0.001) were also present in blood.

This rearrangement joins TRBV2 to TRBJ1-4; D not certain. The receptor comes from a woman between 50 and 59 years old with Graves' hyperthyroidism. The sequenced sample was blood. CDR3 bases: TGTGCCAGCACTCCCACCGGGCCCCGCGTGGGTGAAAAACTGTTTTTT. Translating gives CASTPTGPRVGEKLFF.